This T cell receptor beta chain was recovered during a study of Ad26.COV2.S vaccination and SARS-CoV-2 variants. About the study: By the intramuscular route, Ad26.COV2.S was given once, or twice 56 days apart.

Treatment specified: around 19 received Ad26.COV2.S at low or high dose, single or two shots; 5 received placebo; per-sample allocation not given. Specimen acquisition occurred on day 63 following the initial vaccine or placebo injection. The study used a vaccine consisting of an Ad26 vector that expressed Wuhan-strain SARS-CoV-2 spike. TCRdb's copy holds only in-frame clones and misses some; the assay was immunoSEQ multiplex PCR. The sample has 350,000 to 500,000 clones; roughly nine tenths are singletons. The sample holds a few counts of this clone. Its antigen is still unknown. Germline CDR1 is SGHVS and CDR2 is FQNEAQ. The CDR3 has 13 amino acids. Trimming took 5 bases from V and 9 from J, leaving 14 bases between them. Study observations and caveats: People given the vaccine had a wider spike-specific TCR breadth than placebo recipients did.

The sample here was peripheral blood, taken in a trial of Ad26.COV2.S vaccine versus placebo. The genes are TRBV7-8 and TRBJ1-5, with D tentatively TRBD1 (5 bases). This TCR derives from a person between 18 and 60 years old who received the Ad26.COV2.S COVID-19 vaccine or a placebo. CDR3 nucleotide sequence: TGTGCCAGCAGCCCCCCTACTGGGACGCCCCAGCATTTT. It translates to CASSPPTGTPQHF.